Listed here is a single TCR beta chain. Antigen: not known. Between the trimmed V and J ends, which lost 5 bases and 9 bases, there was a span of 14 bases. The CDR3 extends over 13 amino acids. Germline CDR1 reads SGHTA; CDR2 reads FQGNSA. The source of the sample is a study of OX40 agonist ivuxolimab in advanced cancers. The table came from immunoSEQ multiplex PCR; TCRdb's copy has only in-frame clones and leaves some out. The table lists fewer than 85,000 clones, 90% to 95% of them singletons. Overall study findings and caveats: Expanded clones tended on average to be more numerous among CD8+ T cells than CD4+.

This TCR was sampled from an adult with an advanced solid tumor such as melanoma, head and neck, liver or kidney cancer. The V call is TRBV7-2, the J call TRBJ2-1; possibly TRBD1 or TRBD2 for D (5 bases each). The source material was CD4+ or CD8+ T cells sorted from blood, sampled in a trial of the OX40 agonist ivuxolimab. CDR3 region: CASSPLGGGEQFF. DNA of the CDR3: TGTGCCAGCAGCCCCCTTGGGGGTGGTGAGCAGTTCTTC.